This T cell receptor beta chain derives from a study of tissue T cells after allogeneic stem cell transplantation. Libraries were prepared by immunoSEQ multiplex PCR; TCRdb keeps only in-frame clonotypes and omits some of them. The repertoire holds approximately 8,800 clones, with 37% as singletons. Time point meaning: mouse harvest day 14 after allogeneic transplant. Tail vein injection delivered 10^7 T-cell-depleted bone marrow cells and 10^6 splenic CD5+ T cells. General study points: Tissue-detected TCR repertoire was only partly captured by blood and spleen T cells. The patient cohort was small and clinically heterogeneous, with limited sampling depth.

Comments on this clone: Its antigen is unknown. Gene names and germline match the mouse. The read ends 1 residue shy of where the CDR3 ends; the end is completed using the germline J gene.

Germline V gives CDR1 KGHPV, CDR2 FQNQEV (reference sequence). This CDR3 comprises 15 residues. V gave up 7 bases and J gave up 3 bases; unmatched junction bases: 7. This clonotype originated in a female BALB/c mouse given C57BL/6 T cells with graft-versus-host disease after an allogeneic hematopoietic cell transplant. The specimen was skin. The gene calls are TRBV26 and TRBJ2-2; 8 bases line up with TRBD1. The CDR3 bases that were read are TGTGCCAGCACCCCGGACAGGGCGGACACCGGGCAGCTCTAC. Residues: CASTPDRADTGQLY. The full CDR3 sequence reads CASTPDRADTGQLYF.